These T cell receptor beta chains were read from a single sample in a study of blood T cell repertoires in COVID-19. The data were produced by immunoSEQ multiplex PCR, yet TCRdb's version contains in-frame clones alone and is incomplete. Here the sample spans roughly 140,000 clones, 84% being singletons. Sequencing was carried out using PBMCs or T cells enriched from blood (not recorded which). The receptor source for this set is a woman aged 50 to 60 who had been exposed to COVID-19. The CDR3 runs from the conserved cysteine through the conserved F or W. A D gene is named only where the DNA matches it firmly. The size entry is marked missing in some rows and otherwise reads once, few, many or a size class.

CDR3 DNA | CDR3 protein | J gene | V gene | D gene | clone size
TGTGCCTGGGACGTAAAGAGGTCTGGGGCCAACGTCCTGACTTTC | CAWDVKRSGANVLTF | TRBJ2-6 | TRBV30 | . | .
TGTGCCAGCAGCATACTTGATACGCAGTATTTT | CASSILDTQYF | TRBJ2-3 | TRBV5-5 | . | .
TGTGCCAGCAGCTCCGGCCCCGGGGGGACCTATGGCTACACCTTC | CASSSGPGGTYGYTF | TRBJ1-2 | TRBV9 | . | .
TGTGCCAGCAGCGGTCCAGGGTACCAGCCCCAGCATTTT | CASSGPGYQPQHF | TRBJ1-5 | TRBV4-2 | . | .
TGTGCCAGCAGCCAGGGTAGGGGCTCTGGAAACACCATATATTTT | CASSQGRGSGNTIYF | TRBJ1-3 | TRBV3-1/TRBV3-2 | . | .
TGTGCCAGTAGTATCGGGCGGGCTCAAGAGACCCAGTACTTC | CASSIGRAQETQYF | TRBJ2-5 | TRBV19 | . | .
TGTGCCAGCAGTCGACCGACAGGCGGTAGTGAAAAACTGTTTTTT | CASSRPTGGSEKLFF | TRBJ1-4 | TRBV6-6 | . | once
TGCAGTGCTAGTGCGTCGAACACCGGGGAGCTGTTTTTT | CSASASNTGELFF | TRBJ2-2 | TRBV20-1 | . | .
TGTGCCAGCAGCCAAGATCGGGGTAGCGGGATTTCCTACGAGCAGTACTTC | CASSQDRGSGISYEQYF | TRBJ2-7 | TRBV3-1/TRBV3-2 | TRBD2 | few
TGTGCCAGCAGCCCCAAAGGGGGACAGGGGGAGTATAGCAATCAGCCCCAGCATTTT | CASSPKGGQGEYSNQPQHF | TRBJ1-5 | TRBV3-1/TRBV3-2 | TRBD1 | once
TGTGCCAGCAGCCAAGAAGCAGGGAGGAATGGCTACACCTTC | CASSQEAGRNGYTF | TRBJ1-2 | TRBV4-2 | . | once
TGTGCCAGCAGCTGGAGGCGGGGAAGCTCCTACAATGAGCAGTTCTTC | CASSWRRGSSYNEQFF | TRBJ2-1 | TRBV7-2 | . | .
TGTGCCAGCAGGCCGTACAGGGGGGCGATGGAGACCCAGTACTTC | CASRPYRGAMETQYF | TRBJ2-5 | TRBV6-5 | TRBD1 | .
TGTGCCAGCAGTTTGGGGGGGCTGGGCGGCTACACCTTC | CASSLGGLGGYTF | TRBJ1-2 | TRBV12-3/TRBV12-4 | . | .
TGTGCCAGCAGCCAACGCGGGACTAGCTATTCCGAGCAGTACTTC | CASSQRGTSYSEQYF | TRBJ2-7 | TRBV3-1/TRBV3-2 | TRBD2 | .
TGTGCCAGCAGCCTCAAAGCAGGGGGAATCGCCCCAGAGACCCAGTACTTC | CASSLKAGGIAPETQYF | TRBJ2-5 | TRBV7-9 | TRBD1 | .
TGTGCCTGGAGTCCGGACAGTGGAAACACCATATATTTT | CAWSPDSGNTIYF | TRBJ1-3 | TRBV30 | . | .
TGTGCCAGCAGCTCTGCCCAGGGGCAGCAGTATTTT | CASSSAQGQQYF | TRBJ2-3 | TRBV6-2/TRBV6-3 | . | .
TGTGCCAGCAGCGGGTTAGGAGGGGCGACCTATGGCTACACCTTC | CASSGLGGATYGYTF | TRBJ1-2 | TRBV9 | . | .
TGCGCCAGCAGCTTGGCAGGGGCAGGTGGCTACACCTTC | CASSLAGAGGYTF | TRBJ1-2 | TRBV5-1 | . | .
TGTGCCAGCAGTTACGTCGGGGGTGGCTACACCTTC | CASSYVGGGYTF | TRBJ1-2 | TRBV6-5 | . | .
TGTGCCAGCAGCCCCGCGGGTAGCAATCAGCCCCAGCATTTT | CASSPAGSNQPQHF | TRBJ1-5 | TRBV7-2 | . | .
TGTGCCAGCAGCTTAGAGACATCGTCGAGAAGCTACACCTTC | CASSLETSSRSYTF | TRBJ1-2 | TRBV7-2 | . | .
TGTGCCAGCAGCTTCAAAAGCGGGAAGAGCAATGAGCAGTTCTTC | CASSFKSGKSNEQFF | TRBJ2-1 | TRBV7-9 | TRBD2 | .
TGTGCCAACCGTCGGGAAAAACTGTTTTTT | CANRREKLFF | TRBJ1-4 | TRBV3-1/TRBV3-2 | . | .
TGTGCCAGCAGCCAGAGGGGGTTGCAGTCCTACGAGCAGTACTTC | CASSQRGLQSYEQYF | TRBJ2-7 | TRBV7-2 | . | .
TGTGCCAGCAGTCAGAGTTTGCTAACCGATAGTACCTACGAGCAGTACTTC | CASSQSLLTDSTYEQYF | TRBJ2-7 | TRBV6-6 | . | few
TGTGCCAGCAGTTTATCGGGGACAGGGTTGGGTGATGGCTACACCTTC | CASSLSGTGLGDGYTF | TRBJ1-2 | TRBV27 | TRBD1 | .
TGTGCCAGCAGTGCCACCCCCCGCGTTAGCGGTTATGACAATGAGCAGTTCTTC | CASSATPRVSGYDNEQFF | TRBJ2-1 | TRBV6-1 | . | once
TGTGCCAGCAGCTTAGTACCAGGGAACACCGGGGAGCTGTTTTTT | CASSLVPGNTGELFF | TRBJ2-2 | TRBV7-8 | . | .
TGTGCCAGCTCACCATGGACTAGCGGGAGCGAGCAGTACTTC | CASSPWTSGSEQYF | TRBJ2-7 | TRBV18 | TRBD2 | few
TGTGCCAGCAGCTTTCGGCTAGCGGGATCCGGGGAGCTGTTTTTT | CASSFRLAGSGELFF | TRBJ2-2 | TRBV7-8 | TRBD2 | .
TGTGCCAGCAGTTACGCGCAGGGGAACACCGGGGAGCTGTTTTTT | CASSYAQGNTGELFF | TRBJ2-2 | TRBV6-2/TRBV6-3 | . | .
TGTGCCAGCAGTTACTCGGGGGGGAACACTGAAGCTTTCTTT | CASSYSGGNTEAFF | TRBJ1-1 | TRBV6-5 | . | .
TGTGCCAGCAGCCCGCGCACGGGGTACTATGGCTACACCTTC | CASSPRTGYYGYTF | TRBJ1-2 | TRBV11-2 | . | .
TGTGCCAGCTCGCAAAAACGGGGGAGTGGAGCTTTCTTT | CASSQKRGSGAFF | TRBJ1-1 | TRBV18 | . | few
TGCGCCAGCAGCCAAGATGGAGGGACTTGGGGGCAAGAGACCCAGTACTTC | CASSQDGGTWGQETQYF | TRBJ2-5 | TRBV4-3 | . | few
TGTGCCAGCAGCCCGGGACTAGCGGGGGGGTTAAAATACGAGCAGTACTTC | CASSPGLAGGLKYEQYF | TRBJ2-7 | TRBV5-4 | TRBD2 | .
TGTGCCAGCAGCGGGAGGGACGGGCGCTCTGGAAACACCATATATTTT | CASSGRDGRSGNTIYF | TRBJ1-3 | TRBV9 | . | .
TGTGCCATCAGTGAGCCTAGCGGGGCCCGGGTTGGGGCCAACGTCCTGACTTTC | CAISEPSGARVGANVLTF | TRBJ2-6 | TRBV10-3 | TRBD2 | many
TGTGCTAGTGGTTTGGGAGGTCGGGGAGTCACAGATACGCAGTATTTT | CASGLGGRGVTDTQYF | TRBJ2-3 | TRBV12-5 | . | once
TGTGCCAGCAGTGAAAGGGACAGGGGCGGCTACACCTTC | CASSERDRGGYTF | TRBJ1-2 | TRBV6-1 | TRBD1 | .
TGTGCCAGTAGTATATCGACAGGGGATGGCTACACCTTC | CASSISTGDGYTF | TRBJ1-2 | TRBV19 | TRBD1 | once
TGTGCCAGCAGTTATAACAGGGGAGATACGCAGTATTTT | CASSYNRGDTQYF | TRBJ2-3 | TRBV7-9 | TRBD1 | .